This T cell receptor beta chain was profiled in a study of Ad26.COV2.S vaccination and SARS-CoV-2 variants. Study information: In the study, Ad26.COV2.S was injected intramuscularly once, or twice 56 days apart. Findings and caveats of the study: While placebo recipients had lower spike-specific TCR breadth, vaccine recipients had more. Spike-specific responses of CD8+ and CD4+ T cells were reported to display substantial breadth after vaccination.

Sequencing was performed with immunoSEQ multiplex PCR; in TCRdb, only in-frame clones are kept and a portion is missing. The repertoire holds about 500,000 clones, with 70% to 90% as singletons. Treatment meaning: some 20 received Ad26.COV2.S at low or high dose, single or two shots; several received placebo; per-sample allocation not given. After the first vaccine or placebo injection, samples were drawn on day 63. Turning to this clone: Antigen unknown.

The sequencing used peripheral blood, collected in a trial of Ad26.COV2.S vaccine versus placebo. The TCR comes from a person between 18 and 65 years old who received the Ad26.COV2.S COVID-19 vaccine or a placebo.

CDR3 in DNA: TGTGCCACCAGCAGAGATAACGTCGAGAGTTCCAACTATGGCTACACCTTC. This encodes CATSRDNVESSNYGYTF. The V call is TRBV15, the J call TRBJ1-2, with D unclear. In germline, CDR1 is LNHNV, CDR2 YYDKDF (reference sequence). Trimming left V 0 bases short and J 2 bases short, with 16 bases between. The CDR3 is 17 residues long.